This record looks at one T cell receptor beta chain sequence and its context. This entry belongs to a study of blood T cell repertoires in COVID-19. V lost 6 bases, J lost 0 bases, and 15 bases lay in between. The CDR3 is made up of 15 amino acids. Germline V lookup: CDR1 SQVTM, CDR2 ANQGSEA. Per the original methods: The authors estimated nucleated cell counts from reference gene primer amplification. Repertoires were generated with immunoSEQ multiplex PCR, while TCRdb's copy carries only in-frame clones and drops some. The D gene and trimming were derived from the DNA, and the V and J assignments and clone size from that table. The profile covers 90,000 to 100,000 clones, with about 90% appearing a single time and more than 4.5% taken by the ten largest.

The TCR originated in a man aged 65-85 years with acute or convalescent COVID-19. The chain uses TRBV29-1 and TRBJ2-1; D unresolved. Specimen: peripheral blood. DNA of the CDR3: TGCAGCGTCGAGGCGCAGATGAGCTCCTACAATGAGCAGTTCTTC. This gives the protein CSVEAQMSSYNEQFF.